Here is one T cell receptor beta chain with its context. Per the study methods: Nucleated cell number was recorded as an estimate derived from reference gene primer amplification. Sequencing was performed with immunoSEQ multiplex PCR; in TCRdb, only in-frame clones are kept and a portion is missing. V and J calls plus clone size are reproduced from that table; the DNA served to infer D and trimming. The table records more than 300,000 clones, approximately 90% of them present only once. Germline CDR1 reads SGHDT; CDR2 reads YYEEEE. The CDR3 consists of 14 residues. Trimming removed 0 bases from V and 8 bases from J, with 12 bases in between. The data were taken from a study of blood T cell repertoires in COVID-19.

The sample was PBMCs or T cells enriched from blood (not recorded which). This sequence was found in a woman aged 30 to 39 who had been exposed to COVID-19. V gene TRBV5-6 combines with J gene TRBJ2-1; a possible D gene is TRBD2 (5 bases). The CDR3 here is CASSLGRSGHEQFF. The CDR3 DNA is TGTGCCAGCAGCTTGGGACGAAGCGGCCATGAGCAGTTCTTC.